The present T cell receptor (beta chain) was sequenced within a study of early T cells in non-severe SARS-CoV-2 infection. Study in general: Sequenced bulk RNA came from whole blood that was unsorted, and chains were unpaired.

This CDR3 contains 16 residues. The germline gives CDR1 SGHNT, CDR2 YYREEE (reference sequence). V shed 3 bases, J shed 5 bases, and the junction held 10 bases outside the gene matches. TCRdb recomputed calls from the 5' RACE reads with MiXCR, one row per CDR3 protein. The table has 50,000 to 55,000 distinct CDR3 sequences, 9% to 9.5% seen once; the top ten hold 4.2%. This clonotype came up many times. This clonotype was sampled from an adult who was a healthcare worker with PCR-confirmed SARS-CoV-2 infection or an uninfected control (not recorded which). Input material: whole blood. The chain is built from TRBV5-4 and TRBJ2-3; 9 nucleotides align to TRBD2. CDR3 nucleotide sequence: TGTGCCAGCAGCTCGAAGGTAGCGGGAGTTCAAGATACGCAGTATTTT. It yields the protein CASSSKVAGVQDTQYF.